This record looks at one TCR beta chain sequence and its context. This specimen comes from a study of PD-1 blockade in mismatch repair-deficient tumors. Every patient had mismatch repair deficiency by PCR or immunohistochemistry. TCR sequencing covered a few patients who responded to pembrolizumab. Only in-frame clones appear in the TCRdb table, and some are missing; sequencing was by immunoSEQ multiplex PCR. In the table there are 100,000 to 150,000 clones, approximately 86% of which are singletons. The origin of this receptor is an adult with mismatch repair-deficient cancer. The sample here was peripheral blood, taken 44 weeks after starting pembrolizumab.

CDR3 DNA: TGTGCCAGTAGTATAGGCCACAGGGAAGCTTTCTTT. Its protein product is CASSIGHREAFF. The chain carries TRBV19 and TRBJ1-1; D is perhaps TRBD1 (5 bases). Germline CDR1 and CDR2: LNHDA and SQIVND (reference sequence). V was shortened by 1 base and J by 8 bases, with 8 bases between the two germline ends. This CDR3 region has 12 residues.